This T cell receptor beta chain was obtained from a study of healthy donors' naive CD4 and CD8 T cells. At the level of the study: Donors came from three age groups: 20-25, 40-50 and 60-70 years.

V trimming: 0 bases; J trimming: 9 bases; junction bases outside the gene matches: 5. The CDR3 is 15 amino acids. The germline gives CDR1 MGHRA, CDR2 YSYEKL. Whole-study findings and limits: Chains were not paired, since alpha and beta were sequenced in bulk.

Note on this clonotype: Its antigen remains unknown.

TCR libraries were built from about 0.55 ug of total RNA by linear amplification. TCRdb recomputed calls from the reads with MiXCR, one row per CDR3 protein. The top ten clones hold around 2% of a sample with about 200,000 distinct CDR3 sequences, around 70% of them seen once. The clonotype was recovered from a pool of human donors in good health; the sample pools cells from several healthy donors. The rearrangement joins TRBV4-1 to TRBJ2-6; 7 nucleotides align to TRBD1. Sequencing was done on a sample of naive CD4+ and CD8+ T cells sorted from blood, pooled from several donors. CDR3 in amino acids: CASSQDTGVVNVLTF. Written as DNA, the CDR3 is TGCGCCAGCAGCCAAGACACAGGGGTAGTCAACGTCCTGACTTTC.